Here is one TCR beta chain with its context. The length of the CDR3 is 13 residues. V lost 7 bases and J 5 bases, leaving 15 bases between the germline ends. Germline V gene data show CDR1 as SGHNT and CDR2 as YYREEE (reference sequence). These data are taken from a study of T cells in Graves' hyperthyroidism and ophthalmopathy. The CDR3 regions of TCR beta were amplified from RNA transcripts. In the first-round RT-PCR of the TCR CDR3, the HTBI primer set was used. Each CDR3 protein is one row after TCRdb ran MiXCR on the multiplex PCR reads. The repertoire has roughly 570,000 distinct CDR3 sequences, 15% to 19% of them found once; the top ten carry around 6.6%.

This clonotype was sampled from a woman aged 25 to 45 with Graves' hyperthyroidism. Sequencing was performed on blood. The chain combines TRBV5-4 with TRBJ1-1; tentatively, D is TRBD1 (5 bases). CDR3: CASRLRGYTEAFF. The CDR3 bases are TGTGCCAGCCGATTACGGGGGTATACTGAAGCTTTCTTT.